This T cell receptor beta chain was obtained from a study of vaccination and CD4 T cells after COVID-19. As for the study in general: Vaccination of participants consisted of two doses of either BNT162b2 or mRNA-1273 vaccine. Notes on the study in general: SARS-CoV-2-reactive clonotypes showed a nonsignificant median rise from roughly 21 to 40.

Time point of the sample: late sampling 161 to 241 days after vaccination in a few convalescent patients. The treatment is: approximately 11-day PBMC culture with coronavirus spike peptide pools or control peptides (ViraFEST assay). On this clonotype: Its target is unknown.

V lost 6 bases, J lost 1 base, and 9 bases stayed unmatched. This CDR3 is built from 14 residues. Looked up from germline, CDR1 is SQVTM and CDR2 is ANQGSEA. The assay that was used to sequence DNA from cultured CD4+ T cells was the Oncomine TCR Beta short-read assay. TCRdb reprocessed the PCR reads with MiXCR, giving one entry per CDR3 protein. The sample holds 20,000 to 25,000 distinct CDR3 sequences, around 33% seen once. The V call is TRBV29-1, the J call TRBJ2-7; 7 nucleotides agree with TRBD2. The source was CD4+ T cells from blood, cultured in vitro, collected about 7 months after SARS-CoV-2 vaccination. This TCR was recovered from a human donor who had recovered from COVID-19. CDR3 sequence: CSVVLAGRSYEQYF. Written as DNA, the CDR3 is TGCAGCGTGGTCTTAGCGGGTCGATCCTACGAGCAGTACTTC.